Described below is a single T cell receptor beta chain sequence and its context. Its antigen is unidentified. This entry comes from a study of OX40 agonist ivuxolimab in advanced cancers. Study results and limitations: At 0.1 to 3.0 mg/kg and by week 6, clonal expansion occurred in CD4+ and CD8+ blood T cells.

Trimming took 3 bases from V and 3 from J, leaving 10 bases between them. The germline gives CDR1 SNHLY, CDR2 FYNNEI. CDR3 length: 14 amino acids. Clones were sequenced by immunoSEQ multiplex PCR, and TCRdb holds only the in-frame ones, with some missing. This repertoire shows 40,000 or so clones, 85% to 90% found once; its top ten account for approximately 39%. The chain combines TRBV2 with TRBJ2-3; no reliable D call. This TCR came from an adult with an advanced solid tumor such as melanoma, head and neck, liver or kidney cancer. The sample here was CD4+ or CD8+ T cells sorted from blood, taken in a trial of the OX40 agonist ivuxolimab. The CDR3 DNA follows: TGTGCCAGCAGTGACCGTTTTGGGACAGATACGCAGTATTTT. Translation: CASSDRFGTDTQYF.